The clone carrying this T cell receptor beta chain was recorded many times. Antigen: not known. The CDR3 length is 12 residues. The germline V and J ends were trimmed by 3 bases and 7 bases, with 6 bases remaining between them. Germline V gene lookup returns CDR1 LNHDA and CDR2 SQIVND (reference sequence). The data were taken from a study of Graves' ophthalmopathy and Graves' hyperthyroidism. Overall study context: Stable hyperthyroidism denotes an absence of ophthalmopathy throughout 18 months of follow-up.

RNA transcripts were the source from which TCR beta CDR3 regions were amplified. HTBI primers were employed in first-round RT-PCR, then a second-round multiplex PCR followed. TCRdb processed the multiplex PCR reads anew with MiXCR; each CDR3 protein has one entry. The data contain around 1.1 million distinct CDR3 sequences, less than 45% of them singletons. Aged 18 to 65, hyperthyroidism patients had new diagnoses of under 2 months' duration. Clinicians made diagnoses from clinical symptoms, serum thyroxine, TRAb, thyroid ultrasound and orbital computed tomography. Study-level findings and limits: Most expanded clonotypes from thyroid (those above 0.001 frequency) were also found in blood.

This receptor was identified in an adult man with Graves' hyperthyroidism. The V gene is TRBV19, the J gene TRBJ2-2, with D perhaps TRBD2 (5 bases). Sequencing used peripheral blood or thyroid tissue (not recorded which). CDR3 in amino acids: CASSIDYGELFF. CDR3 sequence (DNA): TGTGCCAGTAGTATCGACTACGGGGAGCTGTTTTTT.